This TCR beta chain was captured by sequencing in a study of blood T cell repertoires in COVID-19. Whole-study context: Italy, Spain and the United States were the sources of the convalescent and acute COVID-19 samples. T cells, B-cell-depleted T cells, or PBMCs provided the cDNA or gDNA that served as material.

CDR3 length equals 13 residues. Germline loops: CDR1 LNHDA, CDR2 SQIVND (reference sequence). The germline V and J ends were trimmed by 6 bases and 1 base, with 9 bases remaining between them. Source study methods: Estimates of nucleated cell counts were drawn from the amplification of reference gene primers. Profiled with immunoSEQ multiplex PCR; TCRdb holds only in-frame clones, not every one. For V, J and clone size, that table is used; D and trimming come from the DNA. Seen here are tens of thousands of clones, about 80% observed once, and the top ten hold about 4.4%. The chain combines TRBV19 with TRBJ1-1; D unresolved. The sequencing sample was made of peripheral blood. This receptor was identified in an older woman with acute or convalescent COVID-19. In nucleotides, the CDR3 is TGTGCCAGTAGCGCCGAGTGGAACACTGAAGCTTTCTTT. Translation gives CASSAEWNTEAFF.